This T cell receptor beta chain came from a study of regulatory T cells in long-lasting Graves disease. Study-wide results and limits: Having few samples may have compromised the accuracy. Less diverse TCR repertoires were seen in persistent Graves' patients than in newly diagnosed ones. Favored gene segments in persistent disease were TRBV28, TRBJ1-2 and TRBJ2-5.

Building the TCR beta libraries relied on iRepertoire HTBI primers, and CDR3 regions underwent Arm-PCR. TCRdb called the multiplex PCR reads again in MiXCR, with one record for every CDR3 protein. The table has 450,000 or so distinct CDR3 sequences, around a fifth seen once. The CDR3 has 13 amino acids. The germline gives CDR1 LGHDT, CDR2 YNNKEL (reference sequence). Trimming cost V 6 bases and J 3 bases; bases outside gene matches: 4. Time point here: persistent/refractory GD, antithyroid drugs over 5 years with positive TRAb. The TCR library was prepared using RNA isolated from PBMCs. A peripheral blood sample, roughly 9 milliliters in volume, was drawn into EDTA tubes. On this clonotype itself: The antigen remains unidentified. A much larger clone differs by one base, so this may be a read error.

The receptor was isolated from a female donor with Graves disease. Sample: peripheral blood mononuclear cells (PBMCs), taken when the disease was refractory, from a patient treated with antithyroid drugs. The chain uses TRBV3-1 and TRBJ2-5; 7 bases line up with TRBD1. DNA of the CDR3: TGTGCCAGCAGATCGGGACAGAAAGAGACCCAGTACTTC. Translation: CASRSGQKETQYF.